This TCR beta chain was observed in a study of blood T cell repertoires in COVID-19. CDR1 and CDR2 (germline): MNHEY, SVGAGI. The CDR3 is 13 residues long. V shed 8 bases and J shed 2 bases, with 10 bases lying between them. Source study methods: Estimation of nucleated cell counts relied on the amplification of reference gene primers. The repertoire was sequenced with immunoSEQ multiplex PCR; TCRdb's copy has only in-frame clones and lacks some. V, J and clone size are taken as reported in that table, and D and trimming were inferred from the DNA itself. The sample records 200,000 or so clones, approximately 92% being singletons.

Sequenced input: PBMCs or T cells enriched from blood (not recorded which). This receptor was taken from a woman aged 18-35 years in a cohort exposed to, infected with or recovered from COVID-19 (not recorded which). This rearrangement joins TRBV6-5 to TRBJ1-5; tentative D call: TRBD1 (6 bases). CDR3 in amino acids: CASGGKGNQPQHF. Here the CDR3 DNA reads TGTGCCAGCGGGGGCAAAGGCAATCAGCCCCAGCATTTT.